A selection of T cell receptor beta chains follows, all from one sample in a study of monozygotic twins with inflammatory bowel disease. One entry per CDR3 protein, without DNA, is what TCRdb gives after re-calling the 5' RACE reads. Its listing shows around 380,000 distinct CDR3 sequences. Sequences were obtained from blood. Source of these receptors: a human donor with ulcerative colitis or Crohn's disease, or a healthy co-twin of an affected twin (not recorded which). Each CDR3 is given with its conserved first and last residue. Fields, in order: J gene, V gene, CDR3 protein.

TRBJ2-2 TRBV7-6 CASSSPGTTNLENTGELFF
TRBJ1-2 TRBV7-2 CASSFSPGTGSSYTF
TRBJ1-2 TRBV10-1 CASGYLDYGYTF
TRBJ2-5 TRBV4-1 CASSQGDRGKTQYF
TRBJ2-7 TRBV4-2 CASSQVASSGGYEQYF
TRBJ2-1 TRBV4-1 CASSQDPNSGNSYNEQFF
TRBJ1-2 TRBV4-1 CASSQAGRTEHGYTF
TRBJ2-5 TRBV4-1 CASSHPGQATETQYF
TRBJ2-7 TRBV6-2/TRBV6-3 CASSSPGQGSHEQYF
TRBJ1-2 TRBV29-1 CSVEDRDGYTF
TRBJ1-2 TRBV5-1 CASSSDWTGDYGYTF
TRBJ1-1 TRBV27 CASSHGFNTEAFF
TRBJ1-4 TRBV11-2 CASRDGMNNEKLFF
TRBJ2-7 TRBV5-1 CASSGNGDLRYF
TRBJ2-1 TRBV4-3 CASSLSRSSYNEQFF
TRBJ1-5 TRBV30 CAWSVPWTPKNQPQHF
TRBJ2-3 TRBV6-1 CASRSGGYTDTQYF
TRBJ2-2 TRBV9 CASSPRNTGELFF
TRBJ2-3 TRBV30 CAWSVRHSTDTQYF
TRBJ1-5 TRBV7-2 CASSSRQGGRPQHF
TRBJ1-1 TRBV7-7 CASSLMTNTEAFF
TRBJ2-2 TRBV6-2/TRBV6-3 CASSPAGVSTGELFF
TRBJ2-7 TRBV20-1 CSARDSGGALSGEQYF
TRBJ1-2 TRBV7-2 CASSLASRGANYGYTF
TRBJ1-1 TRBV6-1 CASSENRGGTEAFF
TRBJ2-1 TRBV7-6 CASSLAKGGEQFF
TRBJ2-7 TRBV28 CASSIDRGRREQYF
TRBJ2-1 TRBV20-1 CSAPTISPGLLDTYNEQFF
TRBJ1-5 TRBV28 CASSSSPWRQPVYSNQPQHF
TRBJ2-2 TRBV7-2 CASSSPGVQELFF
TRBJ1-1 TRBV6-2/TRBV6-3 CASSTRGAMNTEAFF